The 16 T cell receptor beta chains in this list originate from one sample, sequenced in a study of blood T cell repertoires in COVID-19. Data came from immunoSEQ multiplex PCR; TCRdb stores just in-frame clones and leaves some out. The data contain 300,000 to 400,000 clones, 85% of them singletons. Sample: peripheral blood. The receptors were gathered from a human donor in a cohort sampled during active COVID-19.

The chain carries TRBV6-5 and TRBJ2-7; 7 bases match TRBD1. The V gene's germline CDR1 is MNHEY and CDR2 SVGAGI. The trim removed 5 bases at V and 2 bases at J, leaving 3 bases unmatched. The CDR3 has 13 residues. The CDR3 is CASSRGTAYEQYF. Written as DNA, the CDR3 is TGTGCCAGCAGTCGAGGGACAGCCTACGAGCAGTACTTC.

This chain connects TRBV10-3 to TRBJ2-7; 8 bases map to TRBD1. This CDR3 spans 14 amino acids. Germline assignment: CDR1 ENHRY and CDR2 SYGVKD. Trimming cost V 10 bases and J 3 bases; bases outside gene matches: 11. The DNA for the CDR3 is TGTGCCACATATACCGGGACAGGCTTCTACGAGCAGTACTTC. Translation gives CATYTGTGFYEQYF.

The chain recombines TRBV24-1 with TRBJ1-1; 7 nucleotides match TRBD1. V lost 0 bases and J lost 4; bases outside the gene matches: 7. Germline V gene lookup returns CDR1 KGHDR and CDR2 SFDVKD. This CDR3 has 16 amino acids. CDR3 sequence (DNA): TGTGCCACCAGTGATTTGCCCACGGCAGGGGGCACTGAAGCTTTCTTT. As protein: CATSDLPTAGGTEAFF.

The gene calls are TRBV5-1 and TRBJ2-7; 8 bases agree with TRBD1. This CDR3 region has 18 residues. Germline V gene lookup returns CDR1 SGHRS and CDR2 YFSETQ. With V trimmed by 4 bases and J by 1 base, 16 bases remained unmatched. This CDR3 reads CASSRRDRLILRSYEQYF. The DNA for the CDR3 is TGCGCCAGCAGCAGGCGGGACAGGTTGATTCTAAGGTCCTACGAGCAGTACTTC.

The rearrangement joins TRBV6-5 to TRBJ2-3; a possible D gene is TRBD2 (6 bases). This CDR3 region has 14 residues. V was pared by 2 bases and J by 11 bases, with 17 bases between. The V gene's germline CDR1 is MNHEY and CDR2 SVGAGI. CDR3 protein: CASSYRDSGRGQYF. The DNA for the CDR3 is TGTGCCAGCAGTTACCGGGACTCGGGACGCGGGCAGTATTTT.

Here the CDR3 reads CAISAAFERGNTDTQYF. The CDR3 coding sequence is TGTGCCATCAGTGCGGCGTTCGAGCGAGGAAACACAGATACGCAGTATTTT. The rearrangement links TRBV10-3 to TRBJ2-3, with unresolved D. There are 17 residues in the CDR3. CDR1 is ENHRY, CDR2 SYGVKD, per germline. With 4 bases removed from V and 2 bases from J, the gap between germline ends came to 19 bases.

The chain joins TRBV7-3 to TRBJ2-2; TRBD2 matches 7 bases. The V and J ends lost 3 bases and 4 bases, in that order; junction bases with no gene match: 5. Germline CDR1 is SGHTA and CDR2 is FQGTGA. The CDR3 sequence is 15 residues long. CDR3 loop: CASSFGGGFTGELFF. CDR3 DNA: TGTGCCAGCAGCTTCGGCGGGGGTTTCACCGGGGAGCTGTTTTTT.

The chain joins TRBV12-3 or TRBV12-4 to TRBJ2-5; no firm D call. V was pared by 4 bases and J by 3 bases, with 9 bases between. The CDR3 covers 13 residues. CDR3 amino acids: CASSSAVEETQYF. CDR3 nucleotides: TGTGCCAGCAGTTCTGCGGTTGAAGAGACCCAGTACTTC.

This chain uses TRBV5-1 with TRBJ1-1; TRBD1 matches 7 bases. This CDR3 is built from 12 residues. CDR1 is SGHRS and CDR2 is YFSETQ in the germline V gene. Unmatched junction bases numbered 0, after V lost 3 bases and J lost 4 bases. CDR3 sequence: CASSWTGTEAFF. For the CDR3, the DNA is TGCGCCAGCAGCTGGACAGGCACTGAAGCTTTCTTT.

This sequence joins TRBV13 and TRBJ1-1; TRBD1 is a possible D gene (6 bases). CDR3 length: 13 amino acids. V lost 7 bases to trimming and J lost 5 bases, with 14 bases between them. The germline gives CDR1 PRHDT, CDR2 FYEKMQ (reference sequence). CDR3 sequence (DNA): TGTGCCAGCATCCTCAGGGGCTCAACTGAAGCTTTCTTT. Protein sequence: CASILRGSTEAFF.

CDR3 region: CASRDSGGNNEQFF. For the CDR3, the DNA is TGCGCCAGCAGGGATAGCGGGGGGAACAATGAGCAGTTCTTC. The J gene is TRBJ2-1, the V gene TRBV10-1; TRBD2 matches at 10 bases. This CDR3 has 14 residues. Germline V gives CDR1 WNHNN, CDR2 SYGVQD (reference sequence). Unmatched junction bases numbered 4, after V lost 6 bases and J lost 5 bases.

V gene TRBV19 combines with J gene TRBJ2-7; maybe TRBD1 (6 bases). V dropped 5 bases and J dropped 1 base, with 15 bases sitting between them. The CDR3 extends over 15 amino acids. Germline loops: CDR1 LNHDA, CDR2 SQIVND (reference sequence). Here the CDR3 reads CASSEQGKRSYEQYF. The DNA of the CDR3 is TGTGCCAGTAGTGAACAGGGTAAAAGGTCCTACGAGCAGTACTTC.

The rearrangement joins TRBV9 to TRBJ2-3, with D possibly TRBD2 on 6 matching bases. V was clipped by 0 bases and J by 6 bases, with 11 bases between them. Germline CDR1 is SGDLS and CDR2 is YYNGEE. The CDR3 runs 14 residues. The CDR3 region has the DNA TGTGCCAGCAGCGTAGGGGGGGATAGGGATACGCAGTATTTT. Amino acids: CASSVGGDRDTQYF.

The chain is built from TRBV11-2 and TRBJ1-1; 8 bases line up with TRBD1. J was trimmed by 8 bases and V by 4 bases; bases with no gene match: 3. There are 12 residues in the CDR3. Germline V gives CDR1 SGHAT, CDR2 FQNNGV. The CDR3 nucleotides are TGTGCCAGCAGCTCCTGGGACAGGGAAGCTTTCTTT. It codes for CASSSWDREAFF. The whole variable domain, filled in from reference TRBV11-2 and TRBJ1-1, reads EAGVAQSPRYKIIEKRQSVAFWCNPISGHATLYWYQQILGQGPKLLIQFQNNGVVDDSQLPKDRFSAERLKGVDSTLKIQPAKLEDSAVYLCASSSWDREAFFGQGTRLTVV.

The rearrangement links TRBV6-5 to TRBJ2-7, with 7 positions matching TRBD2. Trimming cost V 4 bases and J 6 bases; bases outside gene matches: 9. The germline CDR1 and CDR2 sequences are MNHEY and SVGAGI. This CDR3 contains 14 residues. CDR3 nucleotide sequence: TGTGCCAGCAGTTTAGGACTAGGAGGGTCCGAGCAGTACTTC. It translates to CASSLGLGGSEQYF.

V is TRBV2 and J is TRBJ1-6; D call uncertain. CDR3 length: 16 amino acids. The V end lost 10 bases, the J end lost 0 bases, and 16 bases lay between the germline ends. The germline V gene encodes CDR1 SNHLY and CDR2 FYNNEI. The CDR3 nucleotides are TGTGCCACCGCACTCGACAAGAGCTCCTATAATTCACCCCTCCACTTT. It translates to CATALDKSSYNSPLHF.